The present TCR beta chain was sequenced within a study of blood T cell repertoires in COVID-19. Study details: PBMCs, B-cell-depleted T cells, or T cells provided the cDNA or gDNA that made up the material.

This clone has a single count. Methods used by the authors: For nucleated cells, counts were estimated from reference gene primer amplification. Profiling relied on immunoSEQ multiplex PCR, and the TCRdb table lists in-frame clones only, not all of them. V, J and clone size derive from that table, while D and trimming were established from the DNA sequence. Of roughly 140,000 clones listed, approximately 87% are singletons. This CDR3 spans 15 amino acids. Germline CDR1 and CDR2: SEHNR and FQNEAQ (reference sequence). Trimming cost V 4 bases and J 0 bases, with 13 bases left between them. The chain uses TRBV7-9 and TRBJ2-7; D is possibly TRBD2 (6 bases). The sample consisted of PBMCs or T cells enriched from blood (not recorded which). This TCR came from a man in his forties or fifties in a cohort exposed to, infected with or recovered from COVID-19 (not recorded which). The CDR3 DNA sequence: TGTGCCAGCAGCTGGCTTAGCGGTAGCTCCTACGAGCAGTACTTC. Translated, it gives CASSWLSGSSYEQYF.